The source of this T cell receptor beta chain is a study of blood T cell repertoires in COVID-19 (dated by TCRdb to the early 2020s). About the investigation overall: Samples covering the acute and convalescent phases of COVID-19 were provided by collaborators in the United States, Italy and Spain. The material from the prospective study consisted of cDNA or gDNA derived from T cells, B-cell-depleted T cells, or PBMCs. The dataset comprised deeply sampled blood TCRbeta repertoires from subjects exposed to, actively infected with, or recovered from COVID-19. A freely available public database, intended as a resource for researchers studying the immune response to SARS-CoV-2, is where the repertoires were released. Samples came from the ongoing ImmuneRACE study (first 160 participants) plus 1,254 subjects from 6 global collaborators. Sample metadata almost always included a de-identified subject ID, COVID-19 status, age in years and sex. Where available, HLA class I and class II types were taken from metadata supplied by the sample provider and were not determined by assay-based typing. Study-level results and caveats: The amount of clinical and demographic metadata varied by source and participant and was provided uncurated.

The immunoSEQ Assay, a bias-controlled multiplex PCR, was used to amplify TCRbeta CDR3 regions from genomic DNA. The original methods were these. Nucleated cell counts per sample were estimated from amplification of reference gene primers within the assay. To quantify the absolute abundance of each unique TCRbeta CDR3 rearrangement, sequence reads were collapsed and filtered. For each sample, productive Simpson clonality was calculated by taking the square root of Simpson's diversity index across productive rearrangements. Held by TCRdb, this immuneACCESS table contains in-frame sequences only and omits some clones. Under half of the omission traces to an unresolved V gene where checked; the cause of the rest is unknown. V and J calls and clone size come straight from that table; D and trimming were deduced from the DNA. The sample table contains 250,000 or so clones; only one count was recorded for approximately 90% of them. Jointly, the top ten make up 2% to 2.5% of the sample.

Participants in the prospective study were aged roughly 18 to 100 years, lived in under 30 United States geographic areas, and enrolled through a virtual design. In the prospective study, participants were assigned to cohorts based on the clinical history participants reported in a screening survey and a study questionnaire. Each participant in the prospective study had whole blood, serum and a nasopharyngeal or oropharyngeal swab collected by mobile phlebotomists. Prospective study participants could optionally give additional blood draws and questionnaires over an approximately two-month period. Before DNA extraction, blood samples from the prospective study were shipped at room temperature or frozen. A word on this clone: What antigen it recognizes has not been identified. No per-base quality is available; no much larger clone lies one base away.

Trimming at the junction amounts to 0 bases on V and 3 bases on J, and the germline ends lie 10 bases apart. The germline V gene specifies SGHDN as CDR1 and FVKESK as CDR2. Its CDR3 holds 15 amino acids, cysteine through phenylalanine. Just CDR3 DNA is preserved here, 45 bases in frame from base 1. This sequence was found in a woman aged 40 to 50 with acute COVID-19. The rearranged chain carries TRBV14 and TRBJ2-3; no D segment can be confidently identified. The sequenced material came from PBMCs or T cells enriched from blood (not recorded which). The base sequence is TGTGCCAGCAGCCAAGAAGTTTCGAGGACAGATACGCAGTATTTT. This gives the protein CASSQEVSRTDTQYF.